The rows below give T cell receptor beta chains drawn from one sample of a study of cytomegalovirus exposure and HLA in healthy donors. Some clones are missing from TCRdb's copy, which holds only in-frame ones; the method was immunoSEQ multiplex PCR. The sample totals under 200,000 clones. The sample was PBMCs. The receptors stem from a man aged 25-45 years in good health and CMV-seronegative. CDR3s include the opening cysteine and the closing phenylalanine or tryptophan. A D gene is named only where the DNA matches it firmly.

j_call d_call v_call cdr3_aa
TRBJ2-5 TRBD2 TRBV6-5 CAAGLAGASEQYF
TRBJ2-7 . TRBV5-1 CASSLNGKEQYF
TRBJ1-1 . TRBV19 CASMGVDSPMNTEAFF
TRBJ1-1 . TRBV7-3 CASSSFGGDTEAFF
TRBJ2-3 . TRBV14 CASTSLSGGGTQYF
TRBJ2-7 . TRBV11-3 CASSLVWSRYEQYF
TRBJ2-3 TRBD2 TRBV9 CASSVVSGGTDTQYF
TRBJ2-2 . TRBV14 CASSQDPGTELFF
TRBJ2-2 . TRBV7-3 CASSLRQDRSAGELFF
TRBJ2-7 TRBD1 TRBV7-2 CASRTDRGLYEQYF
TRBJ2-2 TRBD2 TRBV4-3 CASSRGGGAGELFF
TRBJ1-2 . TRBV19 CASSIETARRYGYTF
TRBJ2-7 TRBD1 TRBV4-1 CASSQKDRGHEQYF
TRBJ1-4 . TRBV2 CASREEVELFF
TRBJ2-3 TRBD1 TRBV18 CASSPALADREDTQYF
TRBJ2-5 TRBD1 TRBV10-3 CAISVPGQGKYF
TRBJ1-5 TRBD1 TRBV7-2 CASSPQGAPSQPQHF
TRBJ2-7 . TRBV18 CASSSQGNEQYF
TRBJ2-5 TRBD2 TRBV7-2 CASSPLAGGRGLMGETQYF
TRBJ2-1 TRBD1 TRBV4-3 CASSQSRDRGPLYNEQFF
TRBJ2-7 . TRBV18 CASSPGEGELRYEQYF
. TRBD1 TRBV29-1 CSVGQGNYEQYF
TRBJ1-3 . TRBV29-1 CSVGLALGNTIYF
TRBJ2-3 TRBD1 TRBV19 CASSFTGTGTDTQYF
TRBJ2-5 . TRBV11-3 CASTSRRAGTSETQYF
TRBJ2-7 TRBD2 TRBV7-6 CASSLLTSPSYEQYF
TRBJ2-3 TRBD1 TRBV2 CASDQTGALNTDTQYF
TRBJ1-5 . TRBV7-9 CASSLDSARQPQHF
TRBJ2-7 . TRBV10-2 CASSGSPYEQYF
TRBJ1-1 TRBD1 TRBV10-3 CAIRAPIGGVNTEAFF
TRBJ2-7 TRBD2 TRBV7-9 CASSSSGREFNEQYF
TRBJ2-1 . TRBV10-3 CAISFFDNEQFF
TRBJ2-1 . TRBV28 CATTALEKGGNEQFF
TRBJ1-3 TRBD1 TRBV28 CASSSPRDSKLGNTIYF
TRBJ2-1 . TRBV4-2 CASSQETDPTGEQFF
TRBJ2-7 TRBD2 TRBV4-2 CASSQDPTSGDPREQYF
TRBJ2-5 . TRBV27 CASRFTFFEQETQYF
TRBJ2-7 TRBD1 TRBV6-5 CASSTTGVGYEQYF
TRBJ2-3 . TRBV9 CASSLGGQPTGGTDTQYF
TRBJ2-3 . TRBV5-1 CASSLEGRTDTQYF
TRBJ1-4 . TRBV19 CASRHRTAYNEKLFF
TRBJ2-1 . TRBV7-9 CASSSMRGGYNEQFF
TRBJ1-1 TRBD1 TRBV30 CAWRGALDRETENTEAFF
TRBJ2-6 . TRBV19 CASSPEPNGNVLTF
TRBJ2-1 . TRBV29-1 CSVEGRGPHHEQFF